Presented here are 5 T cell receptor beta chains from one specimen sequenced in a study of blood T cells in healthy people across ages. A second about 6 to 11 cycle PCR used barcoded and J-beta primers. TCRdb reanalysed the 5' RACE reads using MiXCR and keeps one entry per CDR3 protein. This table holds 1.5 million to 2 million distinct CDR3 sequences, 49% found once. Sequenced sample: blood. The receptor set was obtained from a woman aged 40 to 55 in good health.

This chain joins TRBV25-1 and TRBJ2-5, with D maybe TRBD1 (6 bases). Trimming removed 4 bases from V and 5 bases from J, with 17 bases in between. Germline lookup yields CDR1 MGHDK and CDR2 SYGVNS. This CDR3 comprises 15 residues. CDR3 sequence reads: CASSASGTPGETQYF. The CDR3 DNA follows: TGTGCCAGCAGTGCCTCCGGGACACCGGGGGAGACCCAGTACTTC.

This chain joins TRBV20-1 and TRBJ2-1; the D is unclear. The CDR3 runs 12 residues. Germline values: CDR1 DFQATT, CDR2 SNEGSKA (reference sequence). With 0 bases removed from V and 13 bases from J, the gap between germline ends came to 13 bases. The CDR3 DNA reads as TGCAGTGCTAGAGAACTAACAGAGACCCAGTTCTTC. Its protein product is CSARELTETQFF.

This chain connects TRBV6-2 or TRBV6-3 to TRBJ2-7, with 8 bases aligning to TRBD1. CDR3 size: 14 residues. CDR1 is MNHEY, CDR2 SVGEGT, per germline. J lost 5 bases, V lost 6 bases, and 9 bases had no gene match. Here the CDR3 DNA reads TGTGCCAGCAGAGAGGACAGGGTCTTGAACGAGCAGTACTTC. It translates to CASREDRVLNEQYF.

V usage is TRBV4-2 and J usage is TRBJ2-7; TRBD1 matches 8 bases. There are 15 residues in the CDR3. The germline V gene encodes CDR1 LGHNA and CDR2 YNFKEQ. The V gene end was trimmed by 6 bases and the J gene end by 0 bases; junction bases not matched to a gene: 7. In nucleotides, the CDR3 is TGTGCCAGCAGGACGGACAGGGCCCTCTCCTACGAGCAGTACTTC. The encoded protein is CASRTDRALSYEQYF.

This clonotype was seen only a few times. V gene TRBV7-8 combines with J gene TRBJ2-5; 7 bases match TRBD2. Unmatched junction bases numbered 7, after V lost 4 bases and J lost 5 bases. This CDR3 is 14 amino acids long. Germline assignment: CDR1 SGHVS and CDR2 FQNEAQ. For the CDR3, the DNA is TGTGCCAGCAGCTCGAAAGGACTAGGGGAGACCCAGTACTTC. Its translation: CASSSKGLGETQYF.